This entry concerns a single T cell receptor (beta chain). This sample is drawn from a study of molecular identifiers for immune sequencing clone quantification. CDR1 MNHEY and CDR2 SMNVEV come from the germline V gene (reference sequence). V lost 0 bases to trimming and J lost 4 bases; unmatched junction nucleotides: 8. This CDR3 is built from 16 residues. A single record per CDR3 protein comes from TCRdb applying MiXCR to the PCR reads. The sample has hundreds of thousands of distinct CDR3 sequences; about 25% are singletons. This chain links TRBV27 with TRBJ1-1; 7 bases agree with TRBD1. This clonotype originated in a human donor in good health. Some libraries in this study had Jurkat cell RNA spiked in. What was sequenced was naive CD8+ T cells from blood, with Jurkat cell RNA spiked in. Documented subset: FACS-sorted CD8+CD4-CCR7+CD45RA+ naive T cells. CDR3 sequence (DNA): TGTGCCAGCAGTTTATCGACAGGGTATCAGAGCACTGAAGCTTTCTTT. Its translation: CASSLSTGYQSTEAFF.